Sequencing of this T cell receptor (beta chain) was carried out in a study of T-cell memory formation after mild COVID-19. TCRdb ran MiXCR on the 5' RACE reads and lists one entry per CDR3 protein. The table has about 360,000 distinct CDR3 sequences, approximately 12% seen once. The CDR3 contains 14 residues. Trimming took 3 bases from V and 5 from J, leaving 13 bases between them. Germline assignment: CDR1 MGHRA and CDR2 YSYEKL. Note on this clonotype: Its antigen is as yet unknown.

Study outcomes and limitations: Contracting clones localized mainly to CM and EM when CD4+ and mainly to EMRA when CD8+. The appearance of some responding clones in pre-infection memory suggested that cross-reactive memory joined.

The source is a man younger than 30 who had mild COVID-19 (a few samples of this study predate the infection). Cell type and time point are not known. The chain carries TRBV4-1 and TRBJ2-5, with no clear D. The sequenced sample consisted of PBMCs or a T cell subset sorted from them (not recorded which). CDR3 sequence: CASSQGPYWETQYF. The DNA for the CDR3 is TGCGCCAGCAGCCAGGGTCCCTATTGGGAGACCCAGTACTTC.